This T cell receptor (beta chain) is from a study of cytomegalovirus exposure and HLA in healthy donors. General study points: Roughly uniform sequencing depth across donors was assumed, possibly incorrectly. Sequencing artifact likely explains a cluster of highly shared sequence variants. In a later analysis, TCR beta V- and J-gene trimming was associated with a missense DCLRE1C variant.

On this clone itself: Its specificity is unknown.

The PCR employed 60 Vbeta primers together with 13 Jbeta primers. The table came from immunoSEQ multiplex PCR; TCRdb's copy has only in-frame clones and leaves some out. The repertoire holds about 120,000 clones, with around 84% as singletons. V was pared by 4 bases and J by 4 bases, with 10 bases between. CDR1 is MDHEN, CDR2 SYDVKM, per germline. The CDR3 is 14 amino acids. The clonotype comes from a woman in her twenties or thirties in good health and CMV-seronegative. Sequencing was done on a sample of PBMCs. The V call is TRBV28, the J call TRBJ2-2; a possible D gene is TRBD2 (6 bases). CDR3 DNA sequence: TGTGCCAGCAGTTGGGGGACTTCCACCGGGGAGCTGTTTTTT. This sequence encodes CASSWGTSTGELFF.